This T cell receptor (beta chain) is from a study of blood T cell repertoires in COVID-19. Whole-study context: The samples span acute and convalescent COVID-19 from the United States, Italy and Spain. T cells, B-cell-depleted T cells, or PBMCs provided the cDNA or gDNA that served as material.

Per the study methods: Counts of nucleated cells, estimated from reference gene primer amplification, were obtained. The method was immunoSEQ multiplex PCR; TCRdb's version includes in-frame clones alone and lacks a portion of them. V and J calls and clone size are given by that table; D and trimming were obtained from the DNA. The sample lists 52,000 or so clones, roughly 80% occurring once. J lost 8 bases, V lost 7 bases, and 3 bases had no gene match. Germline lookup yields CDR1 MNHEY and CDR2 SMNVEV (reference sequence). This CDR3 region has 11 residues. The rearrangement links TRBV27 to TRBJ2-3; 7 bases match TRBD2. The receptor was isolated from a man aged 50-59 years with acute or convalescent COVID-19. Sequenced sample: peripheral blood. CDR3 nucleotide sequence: TGTGCCAGCACCTCGGGGGGTACGCAGTATTTT. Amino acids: CASTSGGTQYF.